This T cell receptor beta chain was sequenced in a study of neurological immune-mediated disorders. Study details: Relapsing-remitting disease affected roughly 31, and secondary progressive 3, of roughly 35 multiple sclerosis patients.

V dropped 6 bases and J dropped 2 bases, with 7 bases sitting between them. CDR1 DFQATT and CDR2 SNEGSKA come from the germline V gene (reference sequence). The CDR3 loop spans 11 amino acids. This clonotype has at least ten counts. As for the cDNA, it was generated by 5'RACE with 10-nucleotide random UMIs. TCRdb independently ran MiXCR on the 5' RACE reads; one entry per CDR3 protein. The sample records approximately 20,000 distinct CDR3 sequences, roughly 2.6% being singletons. This TCR came from a woman aged 18-29 years with multiple sclerosis. The sample was PBMCs. The genes are TRBV20-1 and TRBJ2-5, with unresolved D. DNA of the CDR3: TGCAGTGCCCAGGATCAAGAGACCCAGTACTTC. It is translated as CSAQDQETQYF.